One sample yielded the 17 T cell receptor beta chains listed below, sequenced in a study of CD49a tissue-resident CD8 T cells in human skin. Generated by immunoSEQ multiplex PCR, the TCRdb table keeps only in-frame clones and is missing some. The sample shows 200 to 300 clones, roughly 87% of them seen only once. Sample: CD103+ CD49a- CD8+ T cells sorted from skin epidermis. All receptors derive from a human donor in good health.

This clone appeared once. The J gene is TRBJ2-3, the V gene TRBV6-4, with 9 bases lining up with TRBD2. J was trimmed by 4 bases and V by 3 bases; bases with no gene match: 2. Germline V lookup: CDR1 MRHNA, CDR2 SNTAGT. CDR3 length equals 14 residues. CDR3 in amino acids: CASSEREGPDTQYF. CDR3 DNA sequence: TGTGCCAGCAGTGAGCGGGAGGGCCCAGATACGCAGTATTTT.

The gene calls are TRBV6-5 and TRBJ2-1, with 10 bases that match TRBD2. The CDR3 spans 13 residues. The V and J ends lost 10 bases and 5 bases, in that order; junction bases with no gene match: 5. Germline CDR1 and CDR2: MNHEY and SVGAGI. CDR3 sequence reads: CATGLAADNEQFF. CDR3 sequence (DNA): TGTGCCACCGGACTAGCGGCAGACAATGAGCAGTTCTTC.

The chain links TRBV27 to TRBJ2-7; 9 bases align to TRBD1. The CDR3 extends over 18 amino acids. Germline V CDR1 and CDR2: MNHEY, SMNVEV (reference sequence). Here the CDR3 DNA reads TGTGGGGGGCAGAGGGGGGACAGGGTCCTACGGGCTCCCTACGAGCAGTACTTC. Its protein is CGGQRGDRVLRAPYEQYF.

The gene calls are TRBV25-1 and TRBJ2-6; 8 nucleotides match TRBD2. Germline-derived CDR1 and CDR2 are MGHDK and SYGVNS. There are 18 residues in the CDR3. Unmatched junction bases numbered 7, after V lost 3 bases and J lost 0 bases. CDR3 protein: CASSDSGTSNSGANVLTF. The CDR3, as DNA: TGTGCCAGCAGTGACTCCGGGACTAGTAACTCTGGGGCCAACGTCCTGACTTTC.

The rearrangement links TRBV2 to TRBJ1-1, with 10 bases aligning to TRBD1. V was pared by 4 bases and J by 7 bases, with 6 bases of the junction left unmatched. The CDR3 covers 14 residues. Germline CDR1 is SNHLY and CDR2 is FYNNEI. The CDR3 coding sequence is TGTGCCAGCAGTGGACAGGGGGCTATAGGTGAAGCTTTCTTT. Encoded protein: CASSGQGAIGEAFF.

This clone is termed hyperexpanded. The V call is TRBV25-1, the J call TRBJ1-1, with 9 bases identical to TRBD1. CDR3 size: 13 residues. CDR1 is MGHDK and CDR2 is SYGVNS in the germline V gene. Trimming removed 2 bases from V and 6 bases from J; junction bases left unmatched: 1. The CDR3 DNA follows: TGTGCCAGCAGTGAAGGGACAGGGCCTGAAGCTTTCTTT. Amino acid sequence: CASSEGTGPEAFF.

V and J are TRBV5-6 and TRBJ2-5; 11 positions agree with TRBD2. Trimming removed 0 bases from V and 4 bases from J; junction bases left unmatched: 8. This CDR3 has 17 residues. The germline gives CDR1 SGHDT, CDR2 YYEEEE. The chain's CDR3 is CASSLAVPSGGLETQYF. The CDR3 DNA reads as TGTGCCAGCAGCTTGGCGGTGCCTAGCGGGGGGTTAGAGACCCAGTACTTC. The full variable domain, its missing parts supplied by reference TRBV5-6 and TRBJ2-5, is DAGVTQSPTHLIKTRGQQVTLRCSPKSGHDTVSWYQQALGQGPQFIFQYYEEEERQRGNFPDRFSGHQFPNYSSELNVNALLLGDSALYLCASSLAVPSGGLETQYFGPGTRLLVL.

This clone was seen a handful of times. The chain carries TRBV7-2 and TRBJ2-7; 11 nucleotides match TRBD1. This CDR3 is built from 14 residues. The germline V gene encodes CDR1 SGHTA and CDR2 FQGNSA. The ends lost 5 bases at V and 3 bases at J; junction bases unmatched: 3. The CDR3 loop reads CASSPGTGGYEQYF. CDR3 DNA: TGTGCCAGCAGCCCGGGGACAGGGGGCTACGAGCAGTACTTC.

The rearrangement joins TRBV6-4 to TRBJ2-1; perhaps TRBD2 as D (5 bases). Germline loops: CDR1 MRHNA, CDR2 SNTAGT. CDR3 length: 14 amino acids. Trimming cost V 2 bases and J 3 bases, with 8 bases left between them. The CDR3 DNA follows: TGTGCCAGCAGTGACGGTCGGGACTACAATGAGCAGTTCTTC. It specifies CASSDGRDYNEQFF.

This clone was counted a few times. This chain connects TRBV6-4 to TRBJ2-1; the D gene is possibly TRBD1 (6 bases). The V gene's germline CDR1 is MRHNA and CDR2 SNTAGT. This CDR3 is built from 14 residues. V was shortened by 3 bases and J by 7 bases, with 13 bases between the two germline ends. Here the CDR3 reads CASSEGYQGNEQFF. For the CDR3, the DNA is TGTGCCAGCAGTGAGGGATATCAGGGGAATGAGCAGTTCTTC.

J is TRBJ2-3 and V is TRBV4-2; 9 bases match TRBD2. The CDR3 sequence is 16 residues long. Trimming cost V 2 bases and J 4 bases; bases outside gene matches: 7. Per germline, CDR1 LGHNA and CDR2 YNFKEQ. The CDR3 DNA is TGTGCCAGCAGCCAATCACGAGCGGGAGGCTCAGATACGCAGTATTTT. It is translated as CASSQSRAGGSDTQYF.

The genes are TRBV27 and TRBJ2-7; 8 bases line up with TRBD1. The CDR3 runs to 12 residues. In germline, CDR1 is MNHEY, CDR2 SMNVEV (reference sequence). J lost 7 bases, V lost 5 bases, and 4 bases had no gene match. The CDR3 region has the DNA TGTGCCAGCAGTCCACAGGGGGGAGAGCAGTACTTC. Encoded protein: CASSPQGGEQYF.

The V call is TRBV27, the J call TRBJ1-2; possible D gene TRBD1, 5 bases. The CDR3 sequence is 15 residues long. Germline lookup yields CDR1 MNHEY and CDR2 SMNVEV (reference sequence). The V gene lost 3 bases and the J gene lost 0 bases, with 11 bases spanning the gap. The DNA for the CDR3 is TGTGCCAGCAGTTTGGACACAAAAGCTAACTATGGCTACACCTTC. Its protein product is CASSLDTKANYGYTF.

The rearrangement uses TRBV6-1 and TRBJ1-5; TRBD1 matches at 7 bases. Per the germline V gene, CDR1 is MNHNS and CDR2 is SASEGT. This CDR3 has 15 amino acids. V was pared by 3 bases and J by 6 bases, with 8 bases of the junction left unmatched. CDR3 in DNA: TGTGCCAGCAGTGATGCGTCAGGGGGAAGTCAGCCCCAGCATTTT. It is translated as CASSDASGGSQPQHF.

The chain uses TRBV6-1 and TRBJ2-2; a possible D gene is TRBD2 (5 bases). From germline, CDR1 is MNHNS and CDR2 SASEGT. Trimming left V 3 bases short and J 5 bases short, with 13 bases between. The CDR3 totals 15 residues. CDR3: CASSEGRGWTGELFF. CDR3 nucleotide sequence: TGTGCCAGCAGTGAGGGCCGCGGGTGGACCGGGGAGCTGTTTTTT.

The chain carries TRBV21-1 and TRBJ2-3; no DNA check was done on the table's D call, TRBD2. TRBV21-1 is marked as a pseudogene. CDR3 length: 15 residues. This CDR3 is CASSKRAGHTDTQYF. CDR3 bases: TGTGCCAGCAGCAAAAGAGCGGGACACACAGATACGCAGTATTTT.

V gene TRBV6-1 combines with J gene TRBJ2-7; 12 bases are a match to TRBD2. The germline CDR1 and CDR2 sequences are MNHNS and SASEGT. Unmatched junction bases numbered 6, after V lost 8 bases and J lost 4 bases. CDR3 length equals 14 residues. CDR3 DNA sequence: TGTGCCAGCGACCGACTAGCGGGAGAGTACGAGCAGTACTTC. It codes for CASDRLAGEYEQYF.